The sequence of this T cell receptor (beta chain) was determined in a study of response to subunit inactivated influenza vaccine. MiXCR, run by TCRdb on the RT-PCR reads, gives a single entry per CDR3 protein. Among roughly 760,000 distinct CDR3 sequences listed, around 20% were seen once. Study-level points and caveats: Few additional T cells are recruited per seasonal influenza vaccination, authors suggested.

This CDR3 contains 14 residues. Germline CDR1 and CDR2: SGHTA and FQGTGA. V was clipped by 2 bases and J by 3 bases, with 7 bases between them. To note about this clonotype: Its target is unknown.

This clonotype was sampled from a middle-aged man who received an inactivated influenza vaccine. V usage is TRBV7-3 and J usage is TRBJ2-2; D gene unclear. Sequencing used PBMCs from blood, obtained 5 days after vaccination. The CDR3 nucleotides are TGTGCCAGCAGCTTAGGGATTTACACCGGGGAGCTGTTTTTT. Residues: CASSLGIYTGELFF.